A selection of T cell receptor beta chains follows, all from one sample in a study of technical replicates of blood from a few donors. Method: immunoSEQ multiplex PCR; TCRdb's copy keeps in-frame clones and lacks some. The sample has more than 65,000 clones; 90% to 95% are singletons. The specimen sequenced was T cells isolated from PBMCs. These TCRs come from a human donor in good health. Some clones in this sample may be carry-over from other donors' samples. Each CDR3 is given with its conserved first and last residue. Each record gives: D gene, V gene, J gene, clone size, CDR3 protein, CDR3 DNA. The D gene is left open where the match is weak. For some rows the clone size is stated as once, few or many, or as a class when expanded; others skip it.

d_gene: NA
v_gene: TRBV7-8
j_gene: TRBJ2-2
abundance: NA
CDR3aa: CASSLRTGSYANTGELFF
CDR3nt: TGTGCCAGCAGTTTACGGACTGGGTCTTACGCGAACACCGGGGAGCTGTTTTTT

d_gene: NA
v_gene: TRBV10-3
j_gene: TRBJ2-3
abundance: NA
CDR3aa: CAIKLSGERDTQYF
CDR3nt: TGTGCCATCAAACTTTCAGGGGAGCGAGATACGCAGTATTTT

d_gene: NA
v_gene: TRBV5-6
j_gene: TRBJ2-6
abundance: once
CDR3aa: CASSSIYGSSGANVLTF
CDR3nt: TGTGCCAGCAGCTCAATTTACGGTAGCTCTGGGGCCAACGTCCTGACTTTC

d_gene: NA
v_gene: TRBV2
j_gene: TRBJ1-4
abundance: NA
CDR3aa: CASSEPPGEKLFF
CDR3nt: TGTGCCAGCAGTGAACCGCCAGGGGAAAAACTGTTTTTT

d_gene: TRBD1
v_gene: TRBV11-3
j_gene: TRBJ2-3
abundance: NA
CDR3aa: CASSLGQGADTQYF
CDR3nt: TGTGCCAGCAGCTTAGGTCAGGGGGCAGATACGCAGTATTTT

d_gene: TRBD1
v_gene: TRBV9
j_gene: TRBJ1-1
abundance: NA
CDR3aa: CASSENRQGEAFF
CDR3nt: TGTGCCAGCAGCGAGAACCGACAGGGGGAGGCTTTCTTT

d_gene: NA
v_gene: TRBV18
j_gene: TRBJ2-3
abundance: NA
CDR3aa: CASSPQSGTDTQYF
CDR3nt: TGTGCCAGCTCACCACAATCTGGCACAGATACGCAGTATTTT

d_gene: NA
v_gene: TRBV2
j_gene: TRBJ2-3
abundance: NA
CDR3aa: CASSGPYTDTQYF
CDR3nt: TGTGCCAGCAGTGGGCCTTACACAGATACGCAGTATTTT

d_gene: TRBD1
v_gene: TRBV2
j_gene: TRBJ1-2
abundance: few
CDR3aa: CASSERTGKRGYTF
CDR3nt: TGTGCCAGCAGTGAACGGACAGGGAAAAGAGGCTACACCTTC

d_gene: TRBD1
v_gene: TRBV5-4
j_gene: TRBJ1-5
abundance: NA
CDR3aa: CASSIQGGNQPQHF
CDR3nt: TGTGCCAGCAGCATTCAGGGGGGCAATCAGCCCCAGCATTTT

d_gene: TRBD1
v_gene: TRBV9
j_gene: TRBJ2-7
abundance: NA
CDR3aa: CASSGGQGAEQYF
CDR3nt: TGTGCCAGCAGCGGAGGACAGGGGGCCGAGCAGTACTTC

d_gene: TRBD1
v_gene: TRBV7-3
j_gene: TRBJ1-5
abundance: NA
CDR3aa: CASSGLGDGDSFRYSNQPQHF
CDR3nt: TGTGCCAGCAGCGGCCTGGGGGACGGGGACAGCTTCCGTTATAGCAATCAGCCCCAGCATTTT

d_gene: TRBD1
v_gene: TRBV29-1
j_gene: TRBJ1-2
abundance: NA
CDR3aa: CSAVTGDYGYTF
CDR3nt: TGCAGCGCCGTAACAGGGGATTATGGCTACACCTTC

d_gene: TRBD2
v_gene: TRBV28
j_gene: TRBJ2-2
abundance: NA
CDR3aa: CATYTSTSGRLFF
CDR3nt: TGTGCCACCTACACTTCGACTAGCGGGCGGTTGTTTTTT

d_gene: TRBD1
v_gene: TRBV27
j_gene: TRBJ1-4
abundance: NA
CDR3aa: CASSAMTGRSNEKLFF
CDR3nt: TGTGCCAGCAGTGCAATGACAGGGAGATCTAATGAAAAACTGTTTTTT

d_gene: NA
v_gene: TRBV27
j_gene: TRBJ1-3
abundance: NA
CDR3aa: CASSSTGWSGNTIYF
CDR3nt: TGTGCCAGCAGTTCCACCGGGTGGTCTGGAAACACCATATATTTT

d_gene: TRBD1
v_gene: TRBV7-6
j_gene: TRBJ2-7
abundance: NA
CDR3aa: CASSLVEGQGTPDEQYF
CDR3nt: TGTGCCAGCAGCTTAGTAGAGGGACAGGGGACCCCGGATGAGCAGTACTTC

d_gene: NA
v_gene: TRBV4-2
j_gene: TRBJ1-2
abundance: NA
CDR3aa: CASSHPREATEYGYTF
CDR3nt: TGTGCCAGCAGCCATCCGAGGGAGGCAACTGAATATGGCTACACCTTC

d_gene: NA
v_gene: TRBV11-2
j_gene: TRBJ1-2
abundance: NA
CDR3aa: CASSPDSRAQSDYGYTF
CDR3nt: TGTGCCAGCAGCCCAGATAGCAGGGCCCAGTCTGACTATGGCTACACCTTC

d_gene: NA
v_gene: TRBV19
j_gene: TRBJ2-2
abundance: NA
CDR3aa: CASSTSLTSPGELFF
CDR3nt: TGTGCCAGTAGTACATCCTTAACTAGCCCCGGGGAGCTGTTTTTT

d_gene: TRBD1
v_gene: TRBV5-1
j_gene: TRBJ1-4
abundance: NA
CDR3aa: CASSPTGGQNEKLFF
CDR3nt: TGCGCCAGCAGCCCCACAGGGGGCCAAAATGAAAAACTGTTTTTT

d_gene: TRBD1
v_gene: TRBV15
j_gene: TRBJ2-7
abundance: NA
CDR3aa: CATSRDRGQISYEQYF
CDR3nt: TGTGCCACCAGCAGAGATAGGGGACAGATCTCCTACGAGCAGTACTTC

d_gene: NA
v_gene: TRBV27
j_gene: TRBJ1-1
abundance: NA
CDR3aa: CASSRGGPNTEAFF
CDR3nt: TGTGCCAGCAGTAGGGGAGGACCTAACACTGAAGCTTTCTTT

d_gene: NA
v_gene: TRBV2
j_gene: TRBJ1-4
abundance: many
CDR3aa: CASQGAGEKLFF
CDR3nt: TGTGCCTCGCAAGGGGCAGGAGAAAAACTGTTTTTT

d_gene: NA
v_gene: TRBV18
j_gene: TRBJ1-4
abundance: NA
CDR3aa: CASSPLPLRVSSNEKLFF
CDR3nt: TGTGCCAGCTCACCACTTCCGTTACGGGTCTCCTCTAATGAAAAACTGTTTTTT

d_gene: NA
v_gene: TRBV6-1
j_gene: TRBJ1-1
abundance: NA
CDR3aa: CASSDGPGYPEAFF
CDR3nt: TGTGCCAGCAGTGACGGTCCAGGGTACCCTGAAGCTTTCTTT

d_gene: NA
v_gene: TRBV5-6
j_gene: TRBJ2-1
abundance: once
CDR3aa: CAAGRETYNEQFF
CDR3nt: TGTGCCGCCGGGCGGGAAACCTACAATGAGCAGTTCTTC